Each of the 14 T cell receptor beta chains below was sequenced from the same sample in a study of Ad26.COV2.S vaccination and SARS-CoV-2 variants. Treatment here: about 20 received Ad26.COV2.S at low or high dose, single or two shots; several received placebo; per-sample allocation not given. Material that was analyzed had been drawn on day 63 after the first vaccine or placebo injection. The data were produced by immunoSEQ multiplex PCR, yet TCRdb's version contains in-frame clones alone and is incomplete. The sample gives 300,000 to 400,000 clones, around 90% of which show up once; around 3.6% is in the top ten. This material consisted of peripheral blood, taken in a trial of Ad26.COV2.S vaccine versus placebo. The origin of the receptors is a person between 18 and 59 years old who received the Ad26.COV2.S COVID-19 vaccine or a placebo.

The V call is TRBV7-3, the J call TRBJ2-1; 11 bases match TRBD1. Germline CDR1 reads SGHTA; CDR2 reads FQGTGA. The CDR3 is 15 amino acids. J lost 7 bases, V lost 4 bases, and 6 bases had no gene match. In nucleotides, the CDR3 is TGTGCCAGCAGCTCCGATGGGACAGGGGGTAATGAGCAGTTCTTC. Amino acids: CASSSDGTGGNEQFF.

The chain recombines TRBV29-1 with TRBJ2-1; TRBD1 is a possible D gene (7 bases). Trimming shortened V by 4 bases and J by 6 bases, and 16 bases separated the two germline ends. Germline CDR1 reads SQVTM; CDR2 reads ANQGSEA. This CDR3 contains 14 residues. The CDR3, as DNA: TGCAGCGTTGGGGAGAGACAGGGAGGCAATGAGCAGTTCTTC. Protein sequence: CSVGERQGGNEQFF.

The sample holds a few counts of this clone. This chain links TRBV5-3 with TRBJ1-5; the D is unclear. Being an ORF, TRBV5-3 has a function that is uncertain. V lost 0 bases to trimming and J lost 6 bases, with 19 bases between them. This CDR3 region has 17 residues. The CDR3 loop is CARSLAHFKVGGQPQHF. Here the CDR3 DNA reads TGTGCCAGAAGCTTGGCCCATTTCAAAGTAGGTGGTCAGCCCCAGCATTTT.

Turning to this clone: The sample carries other DNA sequences with the same CDR3. The CDR3 region has the DNA TGTGCCAGCAGTGTCACCCGGGACAGGTCCTACGAGCAGTACTTC. Its translation is CASSVTRDRSYEQYF. V gene TRBV27 combines with J gene TRBJ2-7; 8 nucleotides agree with TRBD1. V was clipped by 5 bases and J by 1 base; unmatched bases: 7. This CDR3 region has 15 residues. CDR1 MNHEY and CDR2 SMNVEV come from the germline V gene (reference sequence).

This clone appeared once. The chain links TRBV19 to TRBJ2-2; 7 bases align to TRBD2. The CDR3 is 16 residues long. J lost 0 bases, V lost 4 bases, and 5 bases had no gene match. Germline lookup yields CDR1 LNHDA and CDR2 SQIVND (reference sequence). The CDR3 protein is CASSTDGGANTGELFF. The CDR3 DNA reads TGTGCCAGTAGTACCGATGGGGGGGCGAACACCGGGGAGCTGTTTTTT.

This clone was seen only once. V and J are TRBV7-9 and TRBJ1-2; the D is unclear. The CDR3 loop spans 13 amino acids. The V end was cut by 5 bases, the J end by 4 bases, with 11 bases between. The germline V gene encodes CDR1 SEHNR and CDR2 FQNEAQ (reference sequence). The CDR3 loop is CASSPGGPYGYTF. The CDR3 DNA reads as TGTGCCAGCAGCCCTGGAGGCCCCTATGGCTACACCTTC.

The chain uses TRBV7-9 and TRBJ2-3; D not certain. Germline V gene lookup returns CDR1 SEHNR and CDR2 FQNEAQ (reference sequence). The V gene lost 5 bases and the J gene lost 2 bases, with 8 bases spanning the gap. The length of the CDR3 is 13 residues. CDR3 protein: CASSLDTTDTQYF. CDR3 coding DNA: TGTGCCAGCAGCCTCGACACCACAGATACGCAGTATTTT.

The gene calls are TRBV5-4 and TRBJ2-3; D possibly uses TRBD1 or TRBD2 (5 bases each). Germline CDR1 SGHNT, CDR2 YYREEE (reference sequence). Trimming removed 3 bases from V and 4 bases from J, with 15 bases in between. The CDR3 totals 15 residues. CDR3 DNA: TGTGCCAGCAGCTCGGGTGGGGGTCGCGCAGATACGCAGTATTTT. It translates to CASSSGGGRADTQYF.

This rearrangement joins TRBV6-5 to TRBJ2-2, with no clear D. Germline loops: CDR1 MNHEY, CDR2 SVGAGI. The CDR3 spans 12 residues. The V end was cut by 0 bases, the J end by 9 bases, with 5 bases between. The CDR3 region has the DNA TGTGCCAGCAGTTACTCGCGAAGGGAGCTGTTTTTT. Protein sequence: CASSYSRRELFF.

The chain joins TRBV19 to TRBJ2-1, with 8 bases matching TRBD1. Germline assignment: CDR1 LNHDA and CDR2 SQIVND (reference sequence). The CDR3 has 13 residues. V shed 5 bases, J shed 13 bases, and the junction held 10 bases outside the gene matches. The CDR3 sequence: CASSLVTGGSQFF. CDR3 DNA: TGTGCCAGTAGTCTCGTAACAGGGGGAAGTCAGTTCTTC. The full variable domain, with the rest looked up from reference TRBV19 and TRBJ2-1, is DGGITQSPKYLFRKEGQNVTLSCEQNLNHDAMYWYRQDPGQGLRLIYYSQIVNDFQKGDIAEGYSVSREKKESFPLTVTSAQKNPTAFYLCASSLVTGGSQFFGPGTRLTVL.

CDR3 protein: CASSEPLAISDTQYF. CDR3 bases: TGTGCCAGCAGTGAACCGCTAGCGATATCAGATACGCAGTATTTT. The chain uses TRBV2 and TRBJ2-3, with D perhaps TRBD2 (6 bases). Germline CDR1 reads SNHLY; CDR2 reads FYNNEI. This CDR3 spans 15 amino acids. V lost 2 bases to trimming and J lost 4 bases, with 13 bases between them. Together with reference TRBV2 and TRBJ2-3, the CDR3 gives the full variable domain: EPEVTQTPSHQVTQMGQEVILRCVPISNHLYFYWYRQILGQKVEFLVSFYNNEISEKSEIFDDQFSVERPDGSNFTLKIRSTKLEDSAMYFCASSEPLAISDTQYFGPGTRLTVL.

V and J are TRBV30 and TRBJ1-4, with D tentatively TRBD1 (5 bases). The CDR3 is 13 residues long. Germline CDR1 is GTSNPN and CDR2 is SVGIG (reference sequence). Deletions cut 5 bases from V and 3 bases from J, with 10 bases between. The CDR3 sequence is CAWGGTANEKLFF. Written as DNA, the CDR3 is TGTGCCTGGGGGGGGACGGCTAATGAAAAACTGTTTTTT.

V is TRBV5-5 and J is TRBJ2-7; no clear D. V was shortened by 1 base and J by 4 bases, with 6 bases between the two germline ends. Germline V lookup: CDR1 SGHKS, CDR2 YYEKEE (reference sequence). CDR3 size: 12 residues. The CDR3 loop reads CASSLNPYEQYF. The DNA of the CDR3 is TGTGCCAGCAGCTTGAACCCGTACGAGCAGTACTTC.

J is TRBJ1-3 and V is TRBV5-8; tentatively, D is TRBD1 (6 bases). CDR1 and CDR2 from the germline V gene are SGHTS and YDEGEE. CDR3 size: 16 residues. Between the trimmed V and J ends, which lost 6 bases and 0 bases, there was a span of 16 bases. CDR3 DNA sequence: TGTGCCAGCATCTTAGGGGGACCGAGCTCTGGAAACACCATATATTTT. Its protein is CASILGGPSSGNTIYF.